This T cell receptor (beta chain) was sequenced in a study of T-cell memory formation after mild COVID-19 (TCRdb year 2021). At the level of the whole study: Most TCR sequence clusters were specific to one of the two donors. In a couple of donors, T-cell clones that expanded and contracted after mild COVID-19 were followed by sequencing TCRalpha and TCRbeta repertoires longitudinally. Two young, previously healthy adult volunteers, one female and one male, were included in the cohort. The research as a whole found: Balanced CD4/CD8 phenotypes were observed for clones contracting from day 15 to 85, whereas a bias towards CD4+ was observed for a second wave of clones expanding from day 15 to 37. SARS-CoV-2 specificity was not confirmed for the second-wave clones peaking on day 37. Some responding clones were detected in pre-infection memory, which suggested that pre-existing cross-reactive memory T cells had joined the SARS-CoV-2 response. Contracting CD4+ clones turned up mainly in the CM and EM memory subsets, whereas EMRA was where CD8+ clones were enriched. Only two mild cases were covered in the study, and larger cohorts including severe cases with pre-infection samples were considered necessary.

For sequencing, an Illumina NovaSeq 6000 was employed. TCRalpha and TCRbeta cDNA libraries were constructed by 5'RACE with constant-segment primers, with sample barcodes and unique molecular identifiers being introduced. Trizol reagent was used to extract RNA from every sample. Amplification of the libraries took two PCR steps, and the second step added a second sample barcode plus Illumina TruSeq adapters. The libraries were sequenced on an Illumina NovaSeq using 2 x 150 bp paired-end reads. On the authors' methods: With migec v1.2.7, reads were demultiplexed and then collapsed into UMI-guided consensus sequences. With mixcr v2.1.11, UMI consensuses were aligned to TRA and TRB V and J templates and assembled into clonotypes. Clonotypes were classified as expanded or contracted when called significant by both edgeR and NoisET, with noise models trained on biological replicates. edgeR calls used a false discovery rate-adjusted p below 0.01 and a log2 fold-change threshold of 1. As an exploratory analysis of dynamics, max-normalized trajectories of the 1000 most abundant clonotypes were examined with PCA combined with hierarchical clustering. Separately sequenced CD4+ and CD8+ repertoires were used to assign the CD4 or CD8 phenotype of responding clones. The raw public data were reprocessed by TCRdb itself: fastp quality trimming at Q25, MiXCR clonotype calling, in-frame beta chains only. Records with the same CDR3 protein are collapsed into one entry carrying the most frequent genes and DNA. The V and J calls and clone size are TCRdb's, not the authors'. For this sample the table gives roughly 600,000 distinct CDR3 sequences, of which about 20% were detected only once. The top ten clonotypes cover around 12% of the sample.

Ficoll-Paque density gradient centrifugation was used to isolate PBMCs. Trimming accounts for 2 bases at V and 4 bases at J, while the number of junction bases matched to no gene is 6. CDR1 and CDR2 are read off the germline V gene as SGHVS and FNYEAQ. The CDR3 goes from the cysteine to the phenylalanine over 17 residues. The only DNA kept is the CDR3, 51 bases in frame from the first base. Notes on this clonotype: Its antigen is currently not known. Per-base quality was not reported, and no clone a single base away is much larger than it.

Here the chain combines TRBV7-6 and TRBJ2-1; TRBD2 lines up with 12 middle nucleotides. The receptor's source is an adult woman who had mild COVID-19 (a few samples of this study predate the infection). The sample titles of this study are shuffled in the database, so cell type and time point are left out; the donor was told from shared clones. What was sequenced was PBMCs or a T cell subset sorted from them (not recorded which). The DNA is as follows: TGTGCCAGCAGCTTAAACCCTAGCGGGGGGGCATACAATGAGCAGTTCTTC. The translation is CASSLNPSGGAYNEQFF.